This T cell receptor (beta chain) originates from a study of CD8 T cells in ankylosing spondylitis. The V gene end was trimmed by 4 bases and the J gene end by 4 bases; junction bases not matched to a gene: 5. This CDR3 has 14 amino acids. Germline values: CDR1 SEHNR, CDR2 FQNEAQ (reference sequence). In its sample, this clonotype was seen a few times. What it recognizes is unknown. General observations from the study: The study identified a TCR beta motif of eight highly homologous variants that appeared characteristic of ankylosing spondylitis blood.

In TCRdb, the 5' RACE reads were re-called with MiXCR into one record per CDR3 protein. The sample shows roughly 200,000 distinct CDR3 sequences, about 13% of them seen only once. The chain couples TRBV7-9 to TRBJ2-3; TRBD2 agrees at 7 bases. This receptor was obtained from a male donor with ankylosing spondylitis or in good health (not recorded which). The sequenced material came from blood, either unsorted or a sorted T cell fraction (not recorded which). The CDR3 sequence: CASSSGLVPDTQYF. CDR3 in DNA: TGTGCCAGCAGCTCTGGACTAGTCCCAGATACGCAGTATTTT.